The rows below give T cell receptor beta chains drawn from one sample of a study of control samples from healthy donors and cancer patients. Libraries were prepared by immunoSEQ multiplex PCR; TCRdb keeps only in-frame clonotypes and omits some of them. The sample includes approximately 79,000 clones, approximately 90% of them seen just once. The sequencing sample was made of blood. The receptors come from a man aged 50-60 years in good health. CDR3s include the opening cysteine and the closing phenylalanine or tryptophan.

V	J	CDR3
TRBV3-1/TRBV3-2	TRBJ1-6	CASSRGRTHSPLHF
TRBV7-2	TRBJ2-3	CASSPRGGVVDTQYF
TRBV4-2	TRBJ1-2	CASSPDRSSIFFGGYTF
TRBV7-8	TRBJ2-5	CASSTLPGQQETQYF
TRBV6-5	TRBJ2-5	CASSSRPETQYF
TRBV3-1/TRBV3-2	TRBJ2-5	CASSQDRVAQYF
TRBV7-6	TRBJ2-2	CASSATSGGIGELFF
TRBV4-2	TRBJ2-7	CASSQDPGTGDHEQYF
TRBV28	TRBJ1-2	CASSLPPTNYGYTF
TRBV6-5	TRBJ1-2	CASSYGGNYGYTF
TRBV5-1	TRBJ2-5	CASGSSQRGLETQYF
TRBV9	TRBJ2-6	CASSPRSTGNPGANVLTF
TRBV19	TRBJ2-5	CASTEAGLQETQYF
TRBV5-4	TRBJ2-1	CASTLSGGSYNEQFF
TRBV9	TRBJ1-4	CASSVQGTNEKLFF
TRBV7-7	TRBJ2-5	CASSLGQGLRFQETQYF
TRBV5-1	TRBJ2-7	CASSTGQGKYEQYF
TRBV6-1	TRBJ1-5	CASSEAWQGRQPQHF
TRBV29-1	TRBJ2-2	CSATGQGGGELFF
TRBV30	TRBJ1-2	CAWNLAGQQSGYGYTF
TRBV6-5	TRBJ1-3	CASSYQNTGNTIYF
TRBV7-2	TRBJ1-1	CASSSDHRGYTEAFF
TRBV6-5	TRBJ2-2	CASSYVPGTAKGELFF
TRBV7-8	TRBJ1-6	CASGGGGSAYNSPLHF
TRBV29-1	TRBJ1-2	CSGSRANYGYTF
TRBV7-2	TRBJ2-1	CASSSGNEQFF
TRBV11-2	TRBJ1-2	CASSLAGGGYTF
TRBV6-5	TRBJ2-7	CASSSGGNSYEQYF
TRBV7-6	TRBJ2-5	CASSPDRAQETQYF
TRBV30	TRBJ1-4	CAWGTGSFNEKLFF
TRBV19	TRBJ1-3	CASSVGTAYQPSGNTIYF
TRBV5-1	TRBJ2-3	CASSLAPTDTQYF
TRBV10-3	TRBJ1-1	CAISERDREAEAFF
TRBV7-9	TRBJ2-3	CASPPTLGTSTDTQYF
TRBV7-9	TRBJ1-1	CASSPGSRDTEAFF
TRBV6-1	TRBJ1-5	CASSDKKWDKGFYQPQHF
TRBV4-1	TRBJ2-3	CASSLRTADTQYF
TRBV20-1	TRBJ1-1	CSASGGRPNTEAFF
TRBV2	TRBJ2-3	CASSGGLVTDTQYF
TRBV30	TRBJ1-1	CAWSPGLGGTEAFF
TRBV7-9	TRBJ1-5	CASSLTGQPQHF
TRBV9	TRBJ1-1	CASSTGTGVTEAFF
TRBV5-8	TRBJ1-5	CASSLVGFSNQPQHF
TRBV10-3	TRBJ1-5	CAISDSNQPQHF
TRBV19	TRBJ2-1	CASGGPGSYNEQFF
TRBV6-5	TRBJ2-7	CASSYHRTGREQYF
TRBV6-5	TRBJ2-1	CASSYRDNEQFF
TRBV3-1/TRBV3-2	TRBJ2-1	CASSQESRNNEQFF
TRBV20-1	TRBJ1-1	CSASGGGATEAFF
TRBV6-5	TRBJ2-2	CASRGAITNTGELFF
TRBV9	TRBJ2-3	CASSPGEGVYF
TRBV5-1	TRBJ1-1	CASTQGGVDRGAFF
TRBV7-2	TRBJ2-5	CASSSLLAGGQETQYF